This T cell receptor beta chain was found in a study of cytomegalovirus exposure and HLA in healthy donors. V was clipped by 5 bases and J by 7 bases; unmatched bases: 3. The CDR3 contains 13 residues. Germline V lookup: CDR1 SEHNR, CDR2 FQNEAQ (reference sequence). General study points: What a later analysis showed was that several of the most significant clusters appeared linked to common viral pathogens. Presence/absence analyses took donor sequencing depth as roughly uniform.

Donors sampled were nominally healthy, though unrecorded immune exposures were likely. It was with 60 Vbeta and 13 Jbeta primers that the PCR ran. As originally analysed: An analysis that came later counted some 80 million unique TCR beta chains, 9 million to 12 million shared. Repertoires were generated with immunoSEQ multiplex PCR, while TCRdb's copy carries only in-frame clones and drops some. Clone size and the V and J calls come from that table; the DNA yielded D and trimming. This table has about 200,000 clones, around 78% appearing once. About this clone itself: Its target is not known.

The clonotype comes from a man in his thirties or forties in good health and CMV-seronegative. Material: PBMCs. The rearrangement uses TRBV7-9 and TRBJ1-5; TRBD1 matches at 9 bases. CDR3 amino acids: CASSRTGVQPQHF. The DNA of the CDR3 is TGTGCCAGCAGCCGGACAGGGGTCCAGCCCCAGCATTTT.